This entry features one TCR beta chain sequence. Ten or more counts support this clone. Its antigen is currently not known. Nothing much larger sits one base from this clone, and base qualities are not available. This sample is part of a study of metastatic and nonmetastatic thyroid tumors (TCRdb year 2020). About the full investigation: Repertoires were compared across peripheral blood and tumor or nodule tissue samples from malignant and benign thyroid patients. What the work shows at the level of the full study, not this receptor alone: In both blood and tumor samples, malignant tumors were reported to have significantly higher TCR beta diversity than benign nodules.

CDR1 and CDR2, per the germline V gene (reference sequence), are SEHNR and FQNEAQ. The CDR3 measures 16 amino acids from cysteine to phenylalanine. The entry retains the CDR3 DNA only, 48 bases that are in frame from base 1. Between the V and J ends, shortened by 5 bases and 0 bases respectively, the junction contains 15 bases. None of the patients had been given any treatment before thyroid surgery. The study retrospectively analysed patient clinical samples collected from about 2012 to 2019 using T-cell receptor beta sequencing. Library construction relied on PCR. Sequencing instrument: Illumina HiSeq 4000. High-throughput sequencing was used to profile the TCR beta-chain CDR3 region of each patient. As for the authors' bioinformatics: A classifier to discriminate distant-metastatic papillary thyroid cancer patients was built from CDR3 differences across clinicopathological groups. To measure repertoire diversity the researchers used the Shannon index, while the Morisita-Horn index served to gauge how similar the tumor and blood repertoires were. Clones were called with MiXCR by TCRdb after fastp trimmed the public reads at Q25, and only in-frame beta chains were retained. The V and J calls were not made by the authors but by TCRdb's processing. This sample has 30,000 to 40,000 clones in its table, and roughly 19% of those were observed once. Around 12% of the sample is in the top ten clones.

Specimen: blood. This TCR was sampled from a male donor with papillary thyroid cancer or a benign thyroid nodule (not recorded which). Some clones in this sample may be carry-over from other donors' samples. The chain was built from TRBV7-9 and TRBJ2-3; the D call is tentative, TRBD1 or TRBD2, as each matches 6 bases. The CDR3 here reads CASSPTRGGSTDTQYF. The base sequence is TGTGCCAGCAGCCCGACCAGAGGGGGGAGCACAGATACGCAGTATTTT.